This is a list of T cell receptor beta chains from one sample in a study of blood T cell repertoires in COVID-19. The protocol was immunoSEQ multiplex PCR, while the TCRdb copy is restricted to in-frame clones and leaves out a portion. Among under 250,000 clones listed, approximately 91% were seen once. The sequenced sample was peripheral blood. The receptors stem from a man in his forties with acute or convalescent COVID-19. The CDR3 runs from the conserved cysteine through the conserved F or W. The D gene is left open where the match is weak. Size tells how often a clone was seen (once, few, many) or the class of an expanded clone, and some rows leave it out.

V	J	D	size	DNA	CDR3
TRBV28	TRBJ2-4	TRBD1	.	TGTGCCAGCAGTTTAGAGGTTGACAGGGGAACCAAAAACATTCAGTACTTC	CASSLEVDRGTKNIQYF
TRBV4-3	TRBJ1-2	TRBD1	once	TGCGCCAGCAGCCACGCCGGGACAGGGAGTAACTATGGCTACACCTTC	CASSHAGTGSNYGYTF
TRBV11-2	TRBJ2-7	TRBD2	once	TGTGCCAGCAGCTTGGGACTAACTCCCTACGAGCAGTACTTC	CASSLGLTPYEQYF
TRBV7-2	TRBJ1-6	.	.	TGTGCCAGCAGCTTCAGGGGAGCCGGGAATGCACCCCTCCACTTT	CASSFRGAGNAPLHF
TRBV7-8	TRBJ2-7	TRBD1	.	TGTGCCAGCTGGGCGACAGGGGGCTCCTACGAGCAGTACTTC	CASWATGGSYEQYF
TRBV30	TRBJ2-7	TRBD1	.	TGTGCCTGGAGTGCAGGGACAGGGTTCCTCGAGCAGTACTTC	CAWSAGTGFLEQYF
TRBV19	TRBJ1-2	.	.	TGTGCCAGTAGTATCCTGGCAGGGACATATGGCTACACCTTC	CASSILAGTYGYTF
TRBV7-9	TRBJ1-2	.	.	TGTGCCAGCAGCTTTATCGGACATAGATATGGCTACACCTTC	CASSFIGHRYGYTF
TRBV27	TRBJ1-5	TRBD1	.	TGTGCCAGCAGGCCAGGGGGCGCGGGCAATCAGCCCCAGCATTTT	CASRPGGAGNQPQHF
TRBV6-5	TRBJ2-7	TRBD1	.	TGTGCCAGCAGTTACTCCGGGACAGCCACCTACGAGCAGTACTTC	CASSYSGTATYEQYF
TRBV4-3	TRBJ2-1	TRBD1	.	TGCGCCAGCAGCGTCCGGACAGGGGATTTTTTCTATGAGCAGTTCTTC	CASSVRTGDFFYEQFF
TRBV5-1	TRBJ2-7	TRBD2	.	TGCGCCAGCGCCCAGGGCGGGGGCTACGAGCAGTACTTC	CASAQGGGYEQYF
TRBV6-2/TRBV6-3	TRBJ2-7	TRBD2	.	TGTGCCAGCAGTTATCTGGAGGCAGGCGGGGGGGAGCAGTACTTC	CASSYLEAGGGEQYF
TRBV5-4	TRBJ2-7	.	few	TGTGCCAGCAGCTCTGGACTCGACGCTTCCTACGAGCAGTACTTC	CASSSGLDASYEQYF
TRBV11-3	TRBJ2-2	.	.	TGTGCCAGCAGGGAGACAGCGAACACCGGGGAGCTGTTTTTT	CASRETANTGELFF
TRBV14	TRBJ1-2	TRBD1	.	TGTGCCAGCAGCCAAGATGTCGCAGGGGGCTATGGCTACACCTTC	CASSQDVAGGYGYTF
TRBV25-1	TRBJ2-7	.	few	TGTGCCAGCAGTCTTAGCGGCTACGAGCAGTACTTC	CASSLSGYEQYF
TRBV29-1	TRBJ2-2	.	.	TGCAGCGTTGATGGAGCCGGGGAGCTGTTTTTT	CSVDGAGELFF
TRBV7-2	TRBJ1-1	.	.	TGTGCCAGCAGCTTGCCGAGGTATGAAGCTTTCTTT	CASSLPRYEAFF
TRBV19	TRBJ2-2	.	.	TGTGCCAGTAGTATAGAGCCTAGCCCGAACATAGGGGAGCTGTTTTTT	CASSIEPSPNIGELFF
TRBV6-5	TRBJ1-2	TRBD1	.	TGTGCCAGCAGTTACTCCCGGACAGGGGGCAACTATGGCTACACCTTC	CASSYSRTGGNYGYTF
TRBV12-3/TRBV12-4	TRBJ2-5	.	.	TGTGCCAGCAGTTTGGGCAGGTTGGAGACCCAGTACTTC	CASSLGRLETQYF
TRBV7-2	TRBJ2-1	TRBD1	once	TGTGCCAGCAGCTACAGGGGGCTCCATGAGCAGTTCTTC	CASSYRGLHEQFF
TRBV11-3	TRBJ2-7	.	once	TGTGCCAGCAGCAAAGGACAGTACGAGCAGTACTTC	CASSKGQYEQYF
TRBV11-2	TRBJ1-6	.	few	TGTGCCAGCAGCTTAAACGGGAAAACCCTCCACTTT	CASSLNGKTLHF
TRBV5-1	TRBJ2-7	.	.	TGCGCCAGCAGCTTGGCCCCAGGCTCCTACGAGCAGTACTTC	CASSLAPGSYEQYF
TRBV24-1	TRBJ2-5	.	.	TGTGCCACCAGTGGTAAGGGGGATGTGACCCAGTACTTC	CATSGKGDVTQYF
TRBV5-1	TRBJ1-1	.	.	TGCGCCAGCAGCTTGGGAATTAGTCTAAACACTGAAGCTTTCTTT	CASSLGISLNTEAFF
TRBV19	TRBJ2-3	.	.	TGTGCCAGTAGCATCCTGCCTAGGCCCACAGATACGCAGTATTTT	CASSILPRPTDTQYF
TRBV19	TRBJ1-2	.	once	TGTGCCAGTAGTCCCGGGGACTATGGCTACACCTTC	CASSPGDYGYTF
TRBV6-2/TRBV6-3	TRBJ2-2	TRBD2	few	TGTGCCAGCAGTTACCCGCCTGGGAGCGGGGGGAACACCGGGGAGCTGTTTTTT	CASSYPPGSGGNTGELFF
TRBV18	TRBJ2-7	TRBD1	.	TGTGCCAGCTCACCACGACAGGGGGTCTACGAGCAGTACTTC	CASSPRQGVYEQYF
TRBV18	TRBJ1-6	TRBD1	once	TGTGCCAGCTCACAAGACACGACAGGGGACTCACCCCTCCACTTT	CASSQDTTGDSPLHF
TRBV7-8	TRBJ1-1	TRBD1	.	TGTGCCAGCAGCTTATACAGGGGCGTAACTGAAGCTTTCTTT	CASSLYRGVTEAFF
TRBV7-2	TRBJ2-7	TRBD1	.	TGTGCCAGCAGCCCGTGGGTAGGGGGCGCCTACGAGCAGTACTTC	CASSPWVGGAYEQYF
TRBV5-1	TRBJ2-5	TRBD2	.	TGCGCCAGCAGCTTGTCAGCGGGGGTCCAAGAGACCCAGTACTTC	CASSLSAGVQETQYF
TRBV5-1	TRBJ2-5	TRBD1	.	TGCGCCAGCAGCTCCGGGACAGGGGGACCGGAGACCCAGTACTTC	CASSSGTGGPETQYF
TRBV11-2	TRBJ2-1	.	once	TGTGCCAGCAGCTTATATTCCGGGACACTTGAGCAGTTCTTC	CASSLYSGTLEQFF
TRBV6-5	TRBJ1-2	.	.	TGTGCCAGCAGTTACGGGGGCACCCATGGCTACACCTTC	CASSYGGTHGYTF
TRBV19	TRBJ1-1	TRBD1	once	TGTGCCAGTAACCCAACAGGGGGGACTGAAGCTTTCTTT	CASNPTGGTEAFF
TRBV28	TRBJ1-4	.	.	TGTGCCAGCAGTTTACTACAGTCTAATGAAAAACTGTTTTTT	CASSLLQSNEKLFF
TRBV5-4	TRBJ2-2	TRBD1	.	TGTGCCAGCCGATCAGGGGGCGGAAACACCGGGGAGCTGTTTTTT	CASRSGGGNTGELFF
TRBV6-6	TRBJ1-5	.	.	TGTGCCAGCAGTTACATTTCAGGGGAACAGCCCCAGCATTTT	CASSYISGEQPQHF
TRBV3-1/TRBV3-2	TRBJ2-5	.	.	TGTGCCAGCAGCCCCTGGGGCGAGACCCAGTACTTC	CASSPWGETQYF
TRBV3-1/TRBV3-2	TRBJ2-1	TRBD2	.	TGTGCCAGCAGCCAAGGATACCTAGCGGGGGGGCCCGGTTTAGACAATGAGCAGTTCTTC	CASSQGYLAGGPGLDNEQFF
TRBV7-9	TRBJ1-1	.	.	TGTGCCAGCAGCCCTGCGGGCAGGAACACTGAAGCTTTCTTT	CASSPAGRNTEAFF
TRBV28	TRBJ2-1	TRBD2	.	TGTGCCAGCACCTTCAACACAGCGGGAGTAGGCTACAATGAGCAGTTCTTC	CASTFNTAGVGYNEQFF
TRBV10-1	TRBJ1-1	.	.	TGCGCCAGAAGACAGAAGAACACTGAAGCTTTCTTT	CARRQKNTEAFF
TRBV7-2	TRBJ1-6	TRBD1	.	TGTGCCAGCAGCGCTTTTCCGACAGGGGCCTCCTATAATTCACCCCTCCACTTT	CASSAFPTGASYNSPLHF
TRBV2	TRBJ2-1	TRBD2	.	TGTGCCAGCAGTGAAGTACTAGCGGGAGCCAATGAGCAGTTCTTC	CASSEVLAGANEQFF
TRBV5-1	TRBJ2-1	TRBD2	.	TGCGCCAGCAGCACCACTAGCGGGGGTTCCTACAATGAGCAGTTCTTC	CASSTTSGGSYNEQFF
TRBV27	TRBJ2-7	TRBD2	.	TGTGCCAGCAGTTTTGGCGGGAGCCCCTACGAGCAGTACTTC	CASSFGGSPYEQYF
TRBV11-3	TRBJ2-1	.	.	TGTGCCAGCAGCAGACAGGGAGGCTCCTACAATGAGCAGTTCTTC	CASSRQGGSYNEQFF
TRBV9	TRBJ2-1	.	.	TGTGCCAGCAGCGGGAGGAGGGGACACAATGAGCAGTTCTTC	CASSGRRGHNEQFF
TRBV5-8	TRBJ1-4	.	once	TGTGCCAGCAGCTTGGGACAGGCGTCAACTAATGAAAAACTGTTTTTT	CASSLGQASTNEKLFF